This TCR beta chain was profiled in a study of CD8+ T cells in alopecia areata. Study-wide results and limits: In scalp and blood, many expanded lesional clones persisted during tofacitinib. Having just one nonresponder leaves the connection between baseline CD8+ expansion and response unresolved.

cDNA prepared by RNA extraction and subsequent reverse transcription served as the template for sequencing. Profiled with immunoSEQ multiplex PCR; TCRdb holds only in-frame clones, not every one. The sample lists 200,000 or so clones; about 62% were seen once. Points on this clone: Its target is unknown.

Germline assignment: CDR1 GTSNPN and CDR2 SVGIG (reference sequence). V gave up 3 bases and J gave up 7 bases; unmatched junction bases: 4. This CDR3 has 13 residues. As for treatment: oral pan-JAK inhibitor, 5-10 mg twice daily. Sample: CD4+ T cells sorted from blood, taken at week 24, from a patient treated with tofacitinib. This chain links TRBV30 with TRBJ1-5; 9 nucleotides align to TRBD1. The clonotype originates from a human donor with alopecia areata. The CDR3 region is CAWSPTGGQPQHF. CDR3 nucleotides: TGTGCCTGGAGCCCGACAGGGGGACAGCCCCAGCATTTT.